A single sample gave rise to the 18 T cell receptor beta chains below, sequenced in a study of T cell responses to AZD1222 COVID-19 vaccine. This table comes from immunoSEQ multiplex PCR, and its TCRdb copy is limited to in-frame clones, with some not included. This table holds about 160,000 clones, 89% found once. Sequencing was performed on peripheral blood, taken on day 0 of AZD1222 vaccination. All receptors come from an adult in good health.

The rearrangement links TRBV3-1 (or the pseudogene TRBV3-2) to TRBJ1-1; no reliable D call. This CDR3 is built from 13 residues. The germline gives CDR1 LGHDT, CDR2 YNNKEL (reference sequence). Trimming shortened V by 1 base and J by 8 bases, and 11 bases separated the two germline ends. CDR3: CASSQGGEGEAFF. The CDR3 DNA reads as TGTGCCAGCAGCCAAGGGGGAGAAGGGGAAGCTTTCTTT.

The CDR3 nucleotides are TGTGCCAGCAGCTTGGTGGTACGACCGGGGACTGAAGCTTTCTTT. Encoded protein: CASSLVVRPGTEAFF. The chain combines TRBV5-5 with TRBJ1-1, with D unresolved. This CDR3 contains 15 residues. Germline CDR1 and CDR2: SGHKS and YYEKEE (reference sequence). The V gene lost 0 bases and the J gene lost 5 bases, with 14 bases spanning the gap.

The J gene is TRBJ1-3, the V gene TRBV6-5; TRBD1 aligns across 7 bases. The junction had 17 bases not matched to a gene; V was cut back by 5 bases and J by 13 bases. The CDR3 length is 15 residues. Germline CDR1 reads MNHEY; CDR2 reads SVGAGI. The CDR3 sequence is CASSPRQGMALGIYF. In DNA form, the CDR3 reads TGTGCCAGCAGTCCCCGACAGGGAATGGCACTCGGGATATATTTT.

The chain has TRBV2 and TRBJ2-1; D unclear. The CDR3 is 11 residues long. Between the trimmed V and J ends, which lost 6 bases and 4 bases, there was a span of 4 bases. The germline V gene has CDR1 SNHLY and CDR2 FYNNEI. The CDR3 spells CASREYNEQFF. CDR3 DNA sequence: TGTGCCAGCAGGGAGTACAATGAGCAGTTCTTC.

The rearrangement joins TRBV5-1 to TRBJ1-1; D remains ambiguous. V dropped 6 bases and J dropped 3 bases, with 15 bases sitting between them. This CDR3 comprises 14 residues. Per germline, CDR1 SGHRS and CDR2 YFSETQ. The CDR3 DNA is TGCGCCAGCACTAGGACGGATTCGCACACTGAAGCTTTCTTT. It yields the protein CASTRTDSHTEAFF. Complete variable domain (other parts from reference TRBV5-1 and TRBJ1-1): KAGVTQTPRYLIKTRGQQVTLSCSPISGHRSVSWYQQTPGQGLQFLFEYFSETQRNKGNFPGRFSGRQFSNSRSEMNVSTLELGDSALYLCASTRTDSHTEAFFGQGTRLTVV.

This clone was picked up one time. The gene calls are TRBV19 and TRBJ1-2; 7 nucleotides align to TRBD1. J gave up 5 bases and V 6 bases, and 15 bases lay outside the gene matches. Germline CDR1 reads LNHDA; CDR2 reads SQIVND (reference sequence). CDR3 length: 16 residues. CDR3 region: CASSRTGTDTWYGYTF. CDR3 DNA: TGTGCCAGTAGCCGCACCGGGACAGATACATGGTATGGCTACACCTTC.

The chain has TRBV5-4 and TRBJ2-5, with 9 bases fitting TRBD2. V trimming: 4 bases; J trimming: 3 bases; junction bases outside the gene matches: 4. This CDR3 region has 14 residues. Germline CDR1 reads SGHNT; CDR2 reads YYREEE (reference sequence). The DNA for the CDR3 is TGTGCCAGCAGCCTGGGGACTAGCAAAGAGACCCAGTACTTC. It is translated as CASSLGTSKETQYF.

The chain couples TRBV7-2 to TRBJ1-5; D is unclear. The CDR3 spans 16 residues. CDR1 is SGHTA, CDR2 FQGNSA, per germline. Trimming left V 5 bases short and J 0 bases short, with 14 bases between. The CDR3: CASSPRVGNSNQPQHF. CDR3 nucleotides: TGTGCCAGCAGCCCACGAGTGGGGAATAGCAATCAGCCCCAGCATTTT.

The V and J genes are TRBV27 and TRBJ1-5; D not certain. In germline, CDR1 is MNHEY, CDR2 SMNVEV (reference sequence). The CDR3 loop spans 12 amino acids. The V end was cut by 4 bases, the J end by 11 bases, with 12 bases between. CDR3 nucleotides: TGTGCCAGCAGTTCCCAGAATGGAGCCCAGCATTTT. Translating gives CASSSQNGAQHF.

The chain combines TRBV14 with TRBJ2-5; unclear D gene. The V end was cut by 5 bases, the J end by 5 bases, with 15 bases between. CDR1 is SGHDN and CDR2 is FVKESK in the germline V gene. The CDR3 extends over 14 amino acids. The CDR3 coding sequence is TGTGCCAGCAGCGGCCGACGGGCGTTTGAGACCCAGTACTTC. Amino acids: CASSGRRAFETQYF.

This clone is a singleton in its sample. The J gene is TRBJ1-2, the V gene TRBV12-3 or TRBV12-4; tentative D call: TRBD1 (5 bases). Trimming stripped 4 bases from V and 8 bases from J, with 11 bases between. The CDR3 runs to 12 residues. The CDR3: CASSWGEEGYTF. The CDR3 bases are TGTGCCAGCAGTTGGGGGGAGGAAGGCTACACCTTC.

CDR3 region: CASSSRGNEKLFF. The CDR3 coding sequence is TGTGCCAGCAGTTCCAGGGGAAATGAAAAACTGTTTTTT. The chain recombines TRBV28 with TRBJ1-4; TRBD1 might be the D (6 bases). The CDR3 spans 13 residues. Germline V gene sequence: CDR1 MDHEN, CDR2 SYDVKM. Between the trimmed V and J ends, which lost 4 bases and 5 bases, there was a span of 8 bases. The complete variable domain, with remaining parts taken from reference TRBV28 and TRBJ1-4, reads DVKVTQSSRYLVKRTGEKVFLECVQDMDHENMFWYRQDPGLGLRLIYFSYDVKMKEKGDIPEGYSVSREKKERFSLILESASTNQTSMYLCASSSRGNEKLFFGSGTQLSVL.

The V and J genes are TRBV14 and TRBJ2-7; no firm D call. CDR3 size: 11 residues. Germline loops: CDR1 SGHDN, CDR2 FVKESK. Between the trimmed V and J ends, which lost 2 bases and 5 bases, there was a span of 4 bases. The CDR3 coding sequence is TGTGCCAGCAGCCAAAAACACGAGCAGTACTTC. It translates to CASSQKHEQYF.

This clone was counted between two and nine times. This chain joins TRBV6-5 and TRBJ1-2; no clear D gene. V was clipped by 6 bases and J by 4 bases, with 12 bases between them. The germline V gene has CDR1 MNHEY and CDR2 SVGAGI. CDR3 length equals 13 residues. As DNA, the CDR3 is TGTGCCAGCAGGTTGGCAGGCACCTATGGCTACACCTTC. Protein: CASRLAGTYGYTF.

The chain recombines TRBV28 with TRBJ1-2; 9 bases line up with TRBD1. J lost 8 bases, V lost 3 bases, and 10 bases had no gene match. The CDR3 consists of 15 residues. The germline V gene has CDR1 MDHEN and CDR2 SYDVKM. CDR3 DNA: TGTGCCAGCAGTTTGGGGTACAGGGGGCGAGGGGGCTACACCTTC. This translates into CASSLGYRGRGGYTF.

CDR3: CASSFRRGTDSPLHF. The CDR3 DNA reads as TGTGCCAGCAGCTTCAGGAGGGGGACAGATTCACCCCTCCACTTT. The chain combines TRBV7-2 with TRBJ1-6; 7 bases are shared with TRBD1. Unmatched junction bases numbered 7, after V lost 3 bases and J lost 8 bases. The CDR3 has 15 amino acids. Germline V gene lookup returns CDR1 SGHTA and CDR2 FQGNSA.

Only one count was recorded for this clone. The rearrangement links TRBV27 to TRBJ2-3; the D is unclear. Trimming took 2 bases from V and 2 from J, leaving 11 bases between them. Germline V CDR1 and CDR2: MNHEY, SMNVEV (reference sequence). The CDR3 runs to 15 residues. The CDR3 reads CASSLDRHPTDTQYF. The CDR3 DNA is TGTGCCAGCAGTTTAGATCGGCATCCCACAGATACGCAGTATTTT.

The V call is TRBV19, the J call TRBJ2-7; 8 bases agree with TRBD1. The CDR3 runs 14 residues. J gave up 6 bases and V 7 bases, and 11 bases lay outside the gene matches. From germline, CDR1 is LNHDA and CDR2 SQIVND (reference sequence). The CDR3 DNA sequence: TGTGCCAGTACCCGGACGACAGGGGTGTTCGAGCAGTACTTC. Translating it yields CASTRTTGVFEQYF.